This is a list of T cell receptor beta chains from one sample in a study of cytomegalovirus exposure and HLA in healthy donors. Measured with immunoSEQ multiplex PCR; TCRdb has only the in-frame clones, and not every one. The sample shows approximately 120,000 clones, approximately 80% of them seen only once. The sample comprised PBMCs. Every receptor here comes from a young man in good health and CMV-seronegative. Both conserved end residues are part of each CDR3. Each record gives: CDR3 length, clone size, J gene, V gene, D gene, CDR3 protein, CDR3 DNA. D genes are given only for firm matches. A row's size may be missing; if present it is once, few, many or a size class.

CDR3 length: 13
clone size: NA
J gene: TRBJ1-1
V gene: TRBV23-1
D gene: NA
CDR3 protein: CARLTGPNTEAFF
CDR3 DNA: TGCGCCAGACTCACAGGGCCCAACACTGAAGCTTTCTTT

CDR3 length: 16
clone size: once
J gene: TRBJ1-4
V gene: TRBV6-1
D gene: NA
CDR3 protein: CASSEPTIPTNEKLFF
CDR3 DNA: TGTGCCAGCAGTGAACCCACAATCCCAACTAATGAAAAACTGTTTTTT

CDR3 length: 19
clone size: NA
J gene: TRBJ2-4
V gene: TRBV5-6
D gene: TRBD2
CDR3 protein: CASSPLLAGTQVAKNIQYF
CDR3 DNA: TGTGCCAGCAGCCCTCTATTAGCGGGAACTCAAGTAGCCAAAAACATTCAGTACTTC

CDR3 length: 16
clone size: NA
J gene: TRBJ2-3
V gene: TRBV11-2
D gene: NA
CDR3 protein: CASSSRLRRGTDTQYF
CDR3 DNA: TGTGCCAGCAGCTCTCGACTTCGCCGAGGCACAGATACGCAGTATTTT

CDR3 length: 17
clone size: NA
J gene: TRBJ2-3
V gene: TRBV5-4
D gene: TRBD2
CDR3 protein: CASSRGAGGQSTDTQYF
CDR3 DNA: TGTGCCAGCAGCAGGGGTGCGGGGGGCCAAAGCACAGATACGCAGTATTTT

CDR3 length: 15
clone size: NA
J gene: TRBJ2-1
V gene: TRBV19
D gene: TRBD2
CDR3 protein: CASSTGTSGGQSQFF
CDR3 DNA: TGTGCCAGTAGTACCGGGACTAGCGGGGGGCAGTCGCAGTTCTTC

CDR3 length: 13
clone size: NA
J gene: TRBJ2-7
V gene: TRBV29-1
D gene: NA
CDR3 protein: CSVAETGAYEQYF
CDR3 DNA: TGCAGCGTTGCCGAGACAGGCGCCTACGAGCAGTACTTC

CDR3 length: 14
clone size: NA
J gene: TRBJ2-3
V gene: TRBV11-3
D gene: NA
CDR3 protein: CASGPGVSTDTQYF
CDR3 DNA: TGTGCCAGCGGACCGGGGGTTAGCACAGATACGCAGTATTTT

CDR3 length: 13
clone size: NA
J gene: TRBJ2-1
V gene: TRBV29-1
D gene: NA
CDR3 protein: CSVSTRSYNEQFF
CDR3 DNA: TGCAGCGTTTCTACGCGTTCCTACAATGAGCAGTTCTTC

CDR3 length: 15
clone size: NA
J gene: TRBJ2-3
V gene: TRBV9
D gene: NA
CDR3 protein: CASSFRGDKLDTQYF
CDR3 DNA: TGTGCCAGCAGCTTCCGGGGGGACAAATTGGATACGCAGTATTTT

CDR3 length: 15
clone size: NA
J gene: TRBJ1-3
V gene: TRBV6-5
D gene: NA
CDR3 protein: CASTSGLGAGNTIYF
CDR3 DNA: TGTGCCAGCACCTCCGGCTTGGGCGCTGGAAACACCATATATTTT

CDR3 length: 16
clone size: NA
J gene: TRBJ1-1
V gene: TRBV7-9
D gene: NA
CDR3 protein: CASSLDWGEPGIEAFF
CDR3 DNA: TGTGCCAGCAGCTTAGATTGGGGGGAACCGGGGATTGAAGCTTTCTTT

CDR3 length: 15
clone size: few
J gene: TRBJ2-5
V gene: TRBV18
D gene: NA
CDR3 protein: CASSPRTALQETQYF
CDR3 DNA: TGTGCCAGCTCACCCCGGACAGCTCTACAAGAGACCCAGTACTTC

CDR3 length: 14
clone size: NA
J gene: TRBJ1-1
V gene: TRBV9
D gene: NA
CDR3 protein: CASSDRPQNTEAFF
CDR3 DNA: TGTGCCAGCAGCGACAGGCCCCAAAACACTGAAGCTTTCTTT

CDR3 length: 14
clone size: NA
J gene: TRBJ1-5
V gene: TRBV27
D gene: NA
CDR3 protein: CASSTVGADQPQHF
CDR3 DNA: TGTGCCAGCAGTACCGTGGGGGCCGATCAGCCCCAGCATTTT

CDR3 length: 13
clone size: NA
J gene: TRBJ1-1
V gene: TRBV6-1
D gene: TRBD1
CDR3 protein: CASQGGRNTEAFF
CDR3 DNA: TGTGCCAGCCAGGGGGGTAGGAACACTGAAGCTTTCTTT

CDR3 length: 13
clone size: NA
J gene: TRBJ1-2
V gene: TRBV5-1
D gene: TRBD1
CDR3 protein: CASSPGTGWGYTF
CDR3 DNA: TGCGCCAGCAGCCCCGGGACAGGGTGGGGCTACACCTTC

CDR3 length: 15
clone size: few
J gene: TRBJ2-7
V gene: TRBV13
D gene: TRBD1
CDR3 protein: CASRMDRGGSYEQYF
CDR3 DNA: TGTGCCAGCAGGATGGACAGGGGAGGGTCCTACGAGCAGTACTTC

CDR3 length: 13
clone size: NA
J gene: TRBJ2-7
V gene: TRBV6-1
D gene: TRBD1
CDR3 protein: CASKEQGAREQYF
CDR3 DNA: TGTGCCAGCAAGGAACAGGGGGCGCGCGAGCAGTACTTC

CDR3 length: 14
clone size: NA
J gene: TRBJ2-1
V gene: TRBV5-1
D gene: NA
CDR3 protein: CASSYRASYNEQFF
CDR3 DNA: TGCGCCAGCAGCTACAGGGCGTCCTACAATGAGCAGTTCTTC

CDR3 length: 14
clone size: NA
J gene: TRBJ2-7
V gene: TRBV6-1
D gene: TRBD1
CDR3 protein: CASSEADRAYEQYF
CDR3 DNA: TGTGCCAGCAGTGAAGCGGACAGGGCGTACGAGCAGTACTTC

CDR3 length: 16
clone size: NA
J gene: TRBJ2-2
V gene: TRBV7-2
D gene: TRBD1
CDR3 protein: CASSSYRGRDTGELFF
CDR3 DNA: TGTGCCAGCAGCTCGTACAGGGGGCGCGACACCGGGGAGCTGTTTTTT

CDR3 length: 14
clone size: NA
J gene: TRBJ2-7
V gene: TRBV7-2
D gene: TRBD2
CDR3 protein: CASALAGGHYEQYF
CDR3 DNA: TGTGCCAGCGCCCTAGCGGGGGGGCACTACGAGCAGTACTTC

CDR3 length: 12
clone size: NA
J gene: TRBJ1-2
V gene: TRBV28
D gene: NA
CDR3 protein: CASSPPRHGYTF
CDR3 DNA: TGTGCCAGCAGTCCCCCCCGTCATGGCTACACCTTC